Listed below are T cell receptor beta chains from one sample, sequenced in a study of cytomegalovirus exposure and HLA in healthy donors. Assay used: immunoSEQ multiplex PCR; TCRdb lists only in-frame clones, some missing. The sample consists of more than 85,000 clones, around 10% of them appearing once. The material sequenced was PBMCs. The source is a man aged 50 to 60 in good health and CMV-seropositive. CDR3s include the opening cysteine and the closing phenylalanine or tryptophan. D genes are given only for firm matches. Size is stated for part of the rows, as once, few or many counts, or as a class when the clone is expanded.

TGTGCCAGCAGCTTAAGATCAGTAAATTCACCCCTCCACTTT CASSLRSVNSPLHF TRBJ1-6 NA TRBV11-3 NA
TGTGCCCCTAGGGCTGCTAGCGGTAACACCGGGGAGCTGTTTTTT CAPRAASGNTGELFF TRBJ2-2 NA TRBV10-3 TRBD2
TGTGCCAGCAGCCCCCTTCGACAGAACACCGGGGAGCTGTTTTTT CASSPLRQNTGELFF TRBJ2-2 NA TRBV5-4 NA
TGTGCCAGCAGTTTGGGGCTAGCGCCATACAATGAGCAGTTCTTC CASSLGLAPYNEQFF TRBJ2-1 NA TRBV27 NA
TGTGCCAGCAGCTTCTTACTAGCGGGAGAAGGCAATGAGCAGTTCTTC CASSFLLAGEGNEQFF TRBJ2-1 NA TRBV5-4 TRBD2
TGTGCCAGCAGTTTACAGGGTGACACTGAAGCTTTCTTT CASSLQGDTEAFF TRBJ1-1 NA TRBV27 NA
TGTGCCAGCACCCAAGGGCCAGCGGGAAACAATGAGCAGTTCTTC CASTQGPAGNNEQFF TRBJ2-1 NA TRBV7-9 TRBD2
TGTGCCAGCAGCGTAGTACTAGCGGACAGAGTCTCCCAAGAGACCCAGTACTTC CASSVVLADRVSQETQYF TRBJ2-5 few TRBV9 TRBD2
TGTGCCAGCAGTGAATTTTCGTGGCGGGCTCCCGGGACAGTTAGCAATCAGCCCCAGCATTTT CASSEFSWRAPGTVSNQPQHF TRBJ1-5 NA TRBV6-1 TRBD1
TGTGCCAGCAGCCTCCTACAGGGGGGGAAAAACATTCAGTACTTC CASSLLQGGKNIQYF TRBJ2-4 few TRBV28 NA
TGTGCCAGTAGTAGGGAAGGCCCATCGGGGTATGGCTACACCTTC CASSREGPSGYGYTF TRBJ1-2 NA TRBV19 NA
TGTGCCAGCAGCTTAAGTGGTACCGGGATTAAGTACTTC CASSLSGTGIKYF TRBJ2-5 few TRBV7-2 NA
TGTGCCAGCAGTTCGGGGGTATTGCCTGAAGCTTTCTTT CASSSGVLPEAFF TRBJ1-1 NA TRBV28 NA
TGTGCCTGGGTCCCGGGACAGGGGGTTTCTGGAAACACCATATATTTT CAWVPGQGVSGNTIYF TRBJ1-3 NA TRBV30 TRBD1
TGTGCCAGCACGAAGGTAGAGGTTCGGGACATTCAGTACTTC CASTKVEVRDIQYF TRBJ2-4 NA TRBV28 NA
TGTGCCTGGAGTGGGGACGGACAGCATCAGCCCCAGCATTTT CAWSGDGQHQPQHF TRBJ1-5 NA TRBV30 NA
TGCGCCAGCATCCGGGGAGTCAAATATGGGAACACCGGGGAGCTGTTTTTT CASIRGVKYGNTGELFF TRBJ2-2 NA TRBV23-1 NA
TGTGCCATCAGTGGGGGGACAGGGGATGGCTACACCTTC CAISGGTGDGYTF TRBJ1-2 NA TRBV10-3 TRBD1
TGTGCCAGCACCCTCCGGGCGGGAGTCCAAGAGACCCAGTACTTC CASTLRAGVQETQYF TRBJ2-5 NA TRBV7-6 TRBD2
TGTGCCACCAGACAGAGCTCTGGAAACACCATATATTTT CATRQSSGNTIYF TRBJ1-3 NA TRBV15 NA
TGTGCCTGGAGTGTTGTAACAGCGAACACCGGGGAGCTGTTTTTT CAWSVVTANTGELFF TRBJ2-2 few TRBV30 NA
TGTGCCACCAGCAGAGTGGGACAGGGGCGAGAGACCCAGTACTTC CATSRVGQGRETQYF TRBJ2-5 NA TRBV15 TRBD1
TGTGCCAGCAGCTTGGCCGGGACATACGATGGCTACACCTTC CASSLAGTYDGYTF TRBJ1-2 few TRBV5-4 NA
TGCGCCAGCAGCCAAGGAGGGGCAGATACGCAGTATTTT CASSQGGADTQYF TRBJ2-3 few TRBV5-1 NA
TGTGCCAGCAGCCCCCCGAGTTGGCGGGGGTCCGTCGGGGAGCTGTTTTTT CASSPPSWRGSVGELFF TRBJ2-2 NA TRBV5-4 TRBD2
TGTGCCAGCAGCTTTCAGGGGGGACAGGGTTCCTACGAGCAGTACTTC CASSFQGGQGSYEQYF TRBJ2-7 NA TRBV7-2 TRBD1
TGTGCCAGCAGCATCCTTCAGGGGAGCTCCTACAATGAGCAGTTCTTC CASSILQGSSYNEQFF TRBJ2-1 NA TRBV14 NA
TGTGCCAGCAGCGTCACCCCGGACAGGGGGCGGGGAACTGAAGCTTTCTTT CASSVTPDRGRGTEAFF TRBJ1-1 NA TRBV27 TRBD1
TGTGCCAGCAGCCAGGGGGGGACAGGATCTGCTGGGGCCAACGTCCTGACTTTC CASSQGGTGSAGANVLTF TRBJ2-6 NA TRBV4-2 NA
TGTGCCAGCAGCAGGGACAGGAATCAGCCCCAGCATTTT CASSRDRNQPQHF TRBJ1-5 few TRBV7-2 TRBD1
TGTGCCAGCAGCGGGACTGCCTACAATGAGCAGTTCTTC CASSGTAYNEQFF TRBJ2-1 few TRBV9 NA
TGTGCCAGCTCACCGCGGTACGAGCAGTACTTC CASSPRYEQYF TRBJ2-7 NA TRBV18 NA
TGTGCCACCAGCAGAGTCGAGCCGAACACTGAAGCTTTCTTT CATSRVEPNTEAFF TRBJ1-1 NA TRBV15 NA
TGTGCCAGTAGGACGGTGGGAGGCCTTCAGTACTTC CASRTVGGLQYF TRBJ2-4 NA TRBV19 NA
TGTGCCAGCAGCGCGGGACAGGCTGGAAGTCAGCCCCAGCATTTT CASSAGQAGSQPQHF TRBJ1-5 few TRBV11-2 TRBD1
TGTGCCTCAACTAGCGGGACTTACGAGCAGTACTTC CASTSGTYEQYF TRBJ2-7 NA TRBV30 TRBD2
TGCAGCGTTGTGCGGGGGACCACAGATACGCAGTATTTT CSVVRGTTDTQYF TRBJ2-3 NA TRBV29-1 TRBD2
TGTGCCAGCAGCTCGGCGGGCGGGGCGCAGTTCTTC CASSSAGGAQFF TRBJ2-1 NA TRBV7-9 NA
TGTGCCAGTAGTATATCGGCTAGCGGGAGCTCCTACAATGAGCAGTTCTTC CASSISASGSSYNEQFF TRBJ2-1 NA TRBV19 TRBD2
TGTGCCAGCGGAGTCGGGAGCACTGGAAACACCATATATTTT CASGVGSTGNTIYF TRBJ1-3 few TRBV5-5 NA
TGTGCCAGTAGTGCCGAGCCCAGCACAGATACGCAGTATTTT CASSAEPSTDTQYF TRBJ2-3 NA TRBV19 NA
TGTGCCAGCAGCTTAGAGGTCCGAATCGGGGAGCAGTTCTTC CASSLEVRIGEQFF TRBJ2-1 NA TRBV7-2 NA
TGTGCCAGTAGTACCTTCGTGGGACTAGCGGGGAGAAGCTCCTACAATGAGCAGTTCTTC CASSTFVGLAGRSSYNEQFF TRBJ2-1 NA TRBV19 TRBD2
TGTGCCAGCTCCAGGGGGAGAAGTCAGCCCCAGCATTTT CASSRGRSQPQHF TRBJ1-5 few TRBV28 TRBD1
TGTGCCAGCAGTTACCGGGGGAACCAGCCCCAGCATTTT CASSYRGNQPQHF TRBJ1-5 NA TRBV6-6 NA